The T cell receptor (beta chain) under discussion was sequenced for a study of blood T cell repertoires in COVID-19. Whole-study context: The samples span acute and convalescent COVID-19 from the United States, Italy and Spain. Sample material is recorded as cDNA or gDNA derived from T cells, B-cell-depleted T cells, or PBMCs.

In the original analysis: Scientists estimated how many nucleated cells there were by amplifying reference gene primers. Libraries were prepared by immunoSEQ multiplex PCR; TCRdb keeps only in-frame clonotypes and omits some of them. The V and J calls and the clone size are those of that table, but D and trimming were determined from the DNA. There are 35,000 to 45,000 clones in the sample; roughly three quarters occur only once, and 8.5% lies in the top ten. The sequenced sample consisted of peripheral blood. The TCR was taken from a man between 65 and 85 years old with active or convalescent COVID-19.

The CDR3 DNA is TGTGCCACCAGCAGAGATATGAGGCAGGGAAACACCATATATTTT. Encoded protein: CATSRDMRQGNTIYF. The chain employs TRBV15 and TRBJ1-3; D unresolved. V was cut by 0 bases and J by 4 bases, with 10 bases left in between. The CDR3 runs to 15 residues. Germline V gene lookup returns CDR1 LNHNV and CDR2 YYDKDF (reference sequence).